This TCR beta chain was profiled in a study of blood T cell repertoires in COVID-19. Study background: Some COVID-19 samples were acute and others convalescent; all came from the United States, Italy and Spain. In each case, the material was cDNA or gDNA derived from T cells, B-cell-depleted T cells, or PBMCs.

This clone has just one count. The CDR3 runs to 17 residues. With 0 bases clipped from V and 7 bases from J, the junction kept 10 bases outside the gene matches. Germline lookup yields CDR1 KGHSH and CDR2 LQKENI. In the original workflow: Scientists estimated how many nucleated cells there were by amplifying reference gene primers. The method was immunoSEQ multiplex PCR; TCRdb's version includes in-frame clones alone and lacks a portion of them. V and J calls and clone size are as listed in that table; D and trimming were resolved from the DNA. The sample contains some 70,000 clones, over 75% of which appear only once.

Sequencing was performed on peripheral blood. The receptor's source is a human donor in a cohort sampled during active COVID-19. The chain is built from TRBV18 and TRBJ1-4; 8 bases align to TRBD1. The CDR3 is CASSPPVIRGRPEKLFF. CDR3 bases: TGTGCCAGCTCACCACCCGTAATCAGGGGGCGCCCTGAAAAACTGTTTTTT.